Given below is one T cell receptor (beta chain) in context. The target antigen is unknown. V shed 6 bases and J shed 5 bases, with 17 bases lying between them. The CDR3 is 15 amino acids. The data are from a study of sequential checkpoint blockade in melanoma. General study points: Response in arm A was associated with pretreatment TIL clonality.

As to treatment: randomized to nivolumab then ipilimumab (arm A) or the reverse (arm B). The assay was immunoSEQ multiplex PCR, and TCRdb's table has in-frame clones only and misses some. The table records tens of thousands of clones, around 27% of them present only once. The sequencing used tumor tissue (inferred from file names), collected from a patient given nivolumab and ipilimumab in sequence. This receptor was identified in a human donor with melanoma. The V gene is TRBV23-1, the J gene TRBJ1-5; D not resolved. TRBV23-1 is noted as an ORF with a role that remains uncertain. CDR3 nucleotides: TGCGCCAGCAGCCAAGAAGTAGGACCCTATCAGCCCCAGCATTTT. This sequence encodes CASSQEVGPYQPQHF.